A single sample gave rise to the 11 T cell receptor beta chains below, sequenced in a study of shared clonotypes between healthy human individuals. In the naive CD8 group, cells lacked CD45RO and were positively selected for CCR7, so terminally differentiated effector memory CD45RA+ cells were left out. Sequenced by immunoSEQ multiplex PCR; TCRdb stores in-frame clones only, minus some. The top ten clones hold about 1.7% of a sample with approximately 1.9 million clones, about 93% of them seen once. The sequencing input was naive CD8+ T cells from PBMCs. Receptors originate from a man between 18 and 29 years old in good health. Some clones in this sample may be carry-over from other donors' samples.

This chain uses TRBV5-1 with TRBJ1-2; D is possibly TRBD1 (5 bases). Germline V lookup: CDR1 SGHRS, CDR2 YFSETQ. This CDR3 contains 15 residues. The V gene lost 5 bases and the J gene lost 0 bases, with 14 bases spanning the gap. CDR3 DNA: TGCGCCAGCAGTACCGGGACGGACCCTAACTATGGCTACACCTTC. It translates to CASSTGTDPNYGYTF.

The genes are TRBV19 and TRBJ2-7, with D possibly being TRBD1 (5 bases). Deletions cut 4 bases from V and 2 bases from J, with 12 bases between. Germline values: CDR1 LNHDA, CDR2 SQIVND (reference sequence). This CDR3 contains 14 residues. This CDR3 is CASSKKDNTYEQYF. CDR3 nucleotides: TGTGCCAGTAGTAAAAAGGACAATACCTACGAGCAGTACTTC.

Here the CDR3 reads CASSDGRGYEQYF. CDR3 nucleotides: TGTGCCAGCAGCGATGGCCGGGGGTACGAGCAGTACTTC. The rearrangement joins TRBV7-3 to TRBJ2-7, with D possibly being TRBD2 (6 bases). Trimming removed 5 bases at V and 4 bases at J, with 12 bases between. The CDR3 is 13 residues long. CDR1 and CDR2 from the germline V gene are SGHTA and FQGTGA. Variable domain in full (rest from reference TRBV7-3 and TRBJ2-7): GAGVSQTPSNKVTEKGKYVELRCDPISGHTALYWYRQSLGQGPEFLIYFQGTGAADDSGLPNDRFFAVRPEGSVSTLKIQRTERGDSAVYLCASSDGRGYEQYFGPGTRLTVT.

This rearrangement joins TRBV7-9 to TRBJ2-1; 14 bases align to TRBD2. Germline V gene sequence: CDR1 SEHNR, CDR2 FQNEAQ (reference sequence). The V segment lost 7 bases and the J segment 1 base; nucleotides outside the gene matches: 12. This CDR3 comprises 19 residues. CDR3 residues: CASIKSTSGRASSYNEQFF. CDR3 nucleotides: TGTGCCAGCATCAAGTCGACTAGCGGGAGGGCTAGTTCCTACAATGAGCAGTTCTTC. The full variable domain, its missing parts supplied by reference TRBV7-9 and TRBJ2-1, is DTGVSQNPRHKITKRGQNVTFRCDPISEHNRLYWYRQTLGQGPEFLTYFQNEAQLEKSRLLSDRFSAERPKGSFSTLEIQRTEQGDSAMYLCASIKSTSGRASSYNEQFFGPGTRLTVL.

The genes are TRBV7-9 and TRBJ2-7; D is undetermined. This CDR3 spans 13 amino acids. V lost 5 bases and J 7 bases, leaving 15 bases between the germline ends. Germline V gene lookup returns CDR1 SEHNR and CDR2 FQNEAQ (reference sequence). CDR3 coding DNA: TGTGCCAGCAGCCCCAGACCCGGGCCGGAGCAGTACTTC. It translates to CASSPRPGPEQYF.

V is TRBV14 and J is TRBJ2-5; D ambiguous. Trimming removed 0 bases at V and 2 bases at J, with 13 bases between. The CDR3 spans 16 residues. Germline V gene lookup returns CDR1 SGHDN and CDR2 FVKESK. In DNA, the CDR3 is TGTGCCAGCAGCCAAGATAGTCCGCAGGAGCAAGAGACCCAGTACTTC. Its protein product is CASSQDSPQEQETQYF.

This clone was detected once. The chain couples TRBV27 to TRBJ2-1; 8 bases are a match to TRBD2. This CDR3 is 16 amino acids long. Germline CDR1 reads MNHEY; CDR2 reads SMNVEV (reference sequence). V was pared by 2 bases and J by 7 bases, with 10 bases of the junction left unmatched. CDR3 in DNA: TGTGCCAGCAGTTTACTGGGCGGCGGGAGGCTAAATGAGCAGTTCTTC. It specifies CASSLLGGGRLNEQFF.

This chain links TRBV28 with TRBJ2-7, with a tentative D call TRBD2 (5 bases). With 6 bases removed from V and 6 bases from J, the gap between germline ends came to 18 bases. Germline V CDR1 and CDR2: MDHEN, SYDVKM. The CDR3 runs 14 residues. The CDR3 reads CASSQLGSSGEQYF. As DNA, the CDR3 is TGTGCCAGCAGCCAGTTGGGGAGTTCTGGCGAGCAGTACTTC.

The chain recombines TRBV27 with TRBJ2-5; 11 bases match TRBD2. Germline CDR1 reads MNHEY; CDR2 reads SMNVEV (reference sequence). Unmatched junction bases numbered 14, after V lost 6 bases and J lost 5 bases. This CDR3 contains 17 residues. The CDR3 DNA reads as TGTGCCAGCAGCTCCCCCTTTAGCGGGAGGGCCGGGGAGACCCAGTACTTC. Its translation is CASSSPFSGRAGETQYF.

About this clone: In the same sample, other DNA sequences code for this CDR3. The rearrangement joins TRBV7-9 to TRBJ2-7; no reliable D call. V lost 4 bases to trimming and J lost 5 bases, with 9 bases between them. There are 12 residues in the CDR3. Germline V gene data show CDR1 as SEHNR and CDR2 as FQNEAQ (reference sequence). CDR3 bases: TGTGCCAGCAGCTCCTCTCGGGACGAGCAGTACTTC. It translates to CASSSSRDEQYF. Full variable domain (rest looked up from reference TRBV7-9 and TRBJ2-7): DTGVSQNPRHKITKRGQNVTFRCDPISEHNRLYWYRQTLGQGPEFLTYFQNEAQLEKSRLLSDRFSAERPKGSFSTLEIQRTEQGDSAMYLCASSSSRDEQYFGPGTRLTVT.

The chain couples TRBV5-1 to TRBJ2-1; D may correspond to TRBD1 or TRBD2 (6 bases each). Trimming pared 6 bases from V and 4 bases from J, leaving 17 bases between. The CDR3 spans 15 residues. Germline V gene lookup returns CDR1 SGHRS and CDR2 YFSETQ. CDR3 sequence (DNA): TGCGCCAGCACGAACGGGGGCCGCTTGTACAATGAGCAGTTCTTC. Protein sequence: CASTNGGRLYNEQFF.